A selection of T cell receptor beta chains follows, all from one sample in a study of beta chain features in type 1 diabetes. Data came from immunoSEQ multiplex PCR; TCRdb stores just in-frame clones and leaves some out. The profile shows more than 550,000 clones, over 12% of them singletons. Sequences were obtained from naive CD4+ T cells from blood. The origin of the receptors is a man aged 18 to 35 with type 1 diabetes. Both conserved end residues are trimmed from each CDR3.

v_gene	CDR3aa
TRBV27	ASSSSRNTEAF
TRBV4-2	ASSQVWGTSAADTQY
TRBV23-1	ARPPGRIPAYNEQF
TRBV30	AWGGLPHNEQF
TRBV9	ASSRPGSRETQY
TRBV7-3	ASSSPLSGANVLT
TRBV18	ASSLSGVVDSPLH
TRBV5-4	ASSMGQESNQPQH
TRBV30	AVADWSSYNEQF
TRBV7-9	ASSLRGRKGTDTQY
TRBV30	AWSGLRGGITDTQY
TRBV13	ASSIADTYEQY
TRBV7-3	ASSPDTSTDTQY
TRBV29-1	SVRTSGLNEQF
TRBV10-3	ATGLTTGAGDTQY
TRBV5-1	ASSLQGANVLT
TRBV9	ASSSHEGQPQH
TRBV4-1	ASSQEAVWGNQPQH